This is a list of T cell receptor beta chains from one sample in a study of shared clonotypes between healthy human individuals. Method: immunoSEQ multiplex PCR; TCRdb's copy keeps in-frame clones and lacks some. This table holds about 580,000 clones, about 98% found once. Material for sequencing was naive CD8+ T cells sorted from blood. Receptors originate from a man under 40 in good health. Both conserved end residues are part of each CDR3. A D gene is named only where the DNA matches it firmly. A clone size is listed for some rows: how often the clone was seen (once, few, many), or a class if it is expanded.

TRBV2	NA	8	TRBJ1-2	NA	CASRGYTF	TGTGCCAGTCGAGGCTACACCTTC
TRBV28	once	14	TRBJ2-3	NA	CASSFLGNTDTQYF	TGTGCCAGCAGTTTTCTAGGAAACACAGATACGCAGTATTTT
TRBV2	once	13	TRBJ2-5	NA	CASPAGQGETQYF	TGTGCCAGCCCAGCCGGGCAGGGAGAGACCCAGTACTTC
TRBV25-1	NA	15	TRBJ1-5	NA	CASSRRRRRNQPQHF	TGTGCCAGCAGCCGTAGACGGAGACGCAATCAGCCCCAGCATTTT
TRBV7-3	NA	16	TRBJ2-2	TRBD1	CASSPGDSSNTGELFF	TGTGCCAGCAGCCCCGGGGACAGCTCTAACACCGGGGAGCTGTTTTTT
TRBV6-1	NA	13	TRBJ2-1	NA	CASSEAAFNEQFF	TGTGCCAGCAGTGAAGCCGCCTTCAATGAGCAGTTCTTC
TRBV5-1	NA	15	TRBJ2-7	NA	CASSLSPESSYEQYF	TGCGCCAGCAGCTTGTCTCCGGAGAGCTCCTACGAGCAGTACTTC
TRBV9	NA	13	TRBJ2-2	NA	CASSGANTGELFF	TGTGCCAGCAGCGGCGCGAACACCGGGGAGCTGTTTTTT
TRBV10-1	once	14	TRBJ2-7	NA	CASSEFQGSYEQYF	TGCGCCAGCAGTGAATTTCAGGGCTCATACGAGCAGTACTTC
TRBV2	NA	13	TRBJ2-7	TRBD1	CAQDGQANYEQYF	TGTGCCCAAGATGGACAGGCAAACTACGAGCAGTACTTC
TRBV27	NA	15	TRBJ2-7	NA	CASSLNGWGGYEQYF	TGTGCCAGCAGTTTAAATGGTTGGGGTGGCTACGAGCAGTACTTC
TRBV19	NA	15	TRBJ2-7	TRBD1	CASSIAPGTDYEQYF	TGTGCCAGTAGTATAGCCCCCGGGACAGACTACGAGCAGTACTTC
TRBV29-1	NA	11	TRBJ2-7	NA	CSVVDGYEQYF	TGCAGCGTTGTGGACGGCTACGAGCAGTACTTC
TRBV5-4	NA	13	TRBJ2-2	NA	CASSGTNTGELFF	TGTGCCAGCAGCGGGACGAACACCGGGGAGCTGTTTTTT
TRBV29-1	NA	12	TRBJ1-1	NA	CSVERGGTEAFF	TGCAGCGTTGAACGGGGTGGCACTGAAGCTTTCTTT
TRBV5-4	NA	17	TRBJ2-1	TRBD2	CASSLDPFSGSLNEQFF	TGTGCCAGCAGCTTGGATCCCTTTAGCGGGAGTTTAAATGAGCAGTTCTTC
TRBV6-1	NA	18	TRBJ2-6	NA	CASSERADLPSGANVLTF	TGTGCCAGCAGTGAACGGGCAGACCTCCCCTCTGGGGCCAACGTCCTGACTTTC
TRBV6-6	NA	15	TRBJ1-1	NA	CASSYSLERDTEAFF	TGTGCCAGCAGTTACTCCCTAGAGAGGGACACTGAAGCTTTCTTT
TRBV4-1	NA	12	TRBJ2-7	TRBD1	CASSQETGEQYF	TGCGCCAGCAGCCAAGAGACAGGGGAGCAGTACTTC
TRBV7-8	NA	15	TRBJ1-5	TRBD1	CASSPDEGAWQPQHF	TGTGCCAGCAGCCCCGACGAGGGGGCCTGGCAGCCCCAGCATTTT
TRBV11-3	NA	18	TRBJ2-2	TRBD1	CASSLGPPGQGHTGELFF	TGTGCCAGCAGCTTAGGGCCCCCGGGACAGGGGCACACCGGGGAGCTGTTTTTT
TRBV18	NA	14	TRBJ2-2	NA	CASSTEGDTGELFF	TGTGCCAGCTCAACCGAAGGGGACACCGGGGAGCTGTTTTTT
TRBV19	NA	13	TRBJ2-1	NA	CASGRTLYNEQFF	TGTGCCAGTGGGAGGACCCTCTACAATGAGCAGTTCTTC
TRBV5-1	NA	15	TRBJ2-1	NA	CASSQEGLIYNEQFF	TGCGCCAGCAGCCAGGAGGGATTAATCTACAATGAGCAGTTCTTC
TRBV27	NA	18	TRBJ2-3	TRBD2	CASSTTSGGPPTTDTQYF	TGTGCCAGCAGTACGACTAGCGGAGGACCTCCTACCACAGATACGCAGTATTTT
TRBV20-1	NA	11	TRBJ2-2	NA	CSARLAGELFF	TGCAGTGCTAGGTTGGCCGGGGAGCTGTTTTTT
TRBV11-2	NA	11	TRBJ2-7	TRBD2	CASSRAGGLNF	TGTGCCAGCAGCCGAGCGGGAGGGCTTAACTTC
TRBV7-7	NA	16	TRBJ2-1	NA	CASSLRGMSSYNEQFF	TGTGCCAGCAGCTTAAGGGGTATGAGCTCCTACAATGAGCAGTTCTTC
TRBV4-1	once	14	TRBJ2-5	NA	CASSKGSAQETQYF	TGCGCCAGCAGCAAGGGGTCAGCCCAAGAGACCCAGTACTTC
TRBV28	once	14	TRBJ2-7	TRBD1	CASTIFRGRYEQYF	TGTGCCAGCACGATTTTTAGGGGGCGGTACGAGCAGTACTTC
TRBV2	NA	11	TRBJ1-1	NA	CAPTGGREAFF	TGTGCCCCAACGGGGGGGAGAGAAGCTTTCTTT
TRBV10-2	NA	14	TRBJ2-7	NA	CASSELRFRYEQYF	TGCGCCAGCAGTGAACTACGCTTTAGGTACGAGCAGTACTTC
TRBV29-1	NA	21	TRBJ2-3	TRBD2	CSVEVVISGREAGASTDTQYF	TGCAGCGTTGAAGTGGTGATAAGTGGGCGGGAGGCCGGAGCTAGCACAGATACGCAGTATTTT
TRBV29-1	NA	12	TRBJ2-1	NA	CSVEGGYNEQFF	TGCAGCGTTGAGGGCGGTTACAATGAGCAGTTCTTC
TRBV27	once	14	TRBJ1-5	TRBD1	CASSHRGNNQPQHF	TGTGCCAGCAGTCACAGGGGGAACAATCAGCCCCAGCATTTT
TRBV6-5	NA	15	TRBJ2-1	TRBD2	CASSVLAGHYNEQFF	TGTGCCAGCAGTGTCCTAGCGGGACACTACAATGAGCAGTTCTTC
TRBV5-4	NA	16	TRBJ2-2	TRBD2	CASSTTTSGRPGELFF	TGTGCCAGCAGCACCACGACTAGCGGGAGACCCGGGGAGCTGTTTTTT
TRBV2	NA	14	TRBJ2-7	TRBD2	CASSRLAGGDEQYF	TGTGCCAGCAGTCGACTAGCGGGAGGAGACGAGCAGTACTTC
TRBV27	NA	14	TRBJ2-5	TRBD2	CASSMRLAGETQYF	TGTGCCAGCAGTATGAGACTAGCGGGAGAGACCCAGTACTTC
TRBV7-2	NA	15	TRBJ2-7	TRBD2	CASSLERDDGHEQYF	TGTGCCAGCAGCTTAGAGCGGGATGATGGTCACGAGCAGTACTTC
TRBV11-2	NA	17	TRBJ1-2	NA	CASSRQFQEHPNYGYTF	TGTGCCAGCAGCCGCCAATTCCAGGAACATCCTAACTATGGCTACACCTTC
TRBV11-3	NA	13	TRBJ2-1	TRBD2	CASSGGGYNEQFF	TGTGCCAGCTCAGGCGGGGGGTACAATGAGCAGTTCTTC
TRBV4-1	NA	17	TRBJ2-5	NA	CASSQDRGALSRETQYF	TGCGCCAGCAGCCAAGATCGGGGGGCCTTGAGCCGAGAGACCCAGTACTTC
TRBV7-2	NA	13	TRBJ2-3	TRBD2	CASPSGRKDTQYF	TGTGCCAGCCCTAGCGGCAGGAAAGATACGCAGTATTTT
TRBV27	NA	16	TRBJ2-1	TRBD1	CASSLSAGDRGQEQFF	TGTGCCAGCAGTTTATCGGCCGGGGACAGGGGTCAGGAGCAGTTCTTC
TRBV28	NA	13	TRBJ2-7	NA	CASSNGPSYEQYF	TGTGCCAGCAGCAACGGGCCCTCCTACGAGCAGTACTTC
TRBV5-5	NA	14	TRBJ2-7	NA	CASSLWDLTYEQYF	TGTGCCAGCAGCTTGTGGGACTTAACCTACGAGCAGTACTTC
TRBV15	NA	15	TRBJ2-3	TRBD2	CATSRAREGTDTQYF	TGTGCCACCAGCAGAGCCAGGGAGGGAACAGATACGCAGTATTTT
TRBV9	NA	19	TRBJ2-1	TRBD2	CASSFGTSGRGFAYNEQFF	TGTGCCAGCAGCTTCGGGACTAGCGGGAGGGGGTTCGCCTACAATGAGCAGTTCTTC
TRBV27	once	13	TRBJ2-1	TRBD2	CASHTSGSNEQFF	TGTGCCAGCCACACTAGCGGGAGCAATGAGCAGTTCTTC
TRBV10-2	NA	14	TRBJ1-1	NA	CASSDRGPNTEAFF	TGCGCCAGCAGTGACAGGGGACCGAACACTGAAGCTTTCTTT
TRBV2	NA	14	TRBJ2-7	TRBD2	CARGSGTTPYEQYF	TGTGCCAGGGGTAGCGGGACTACTCCTTACGAGCAGTACTTC